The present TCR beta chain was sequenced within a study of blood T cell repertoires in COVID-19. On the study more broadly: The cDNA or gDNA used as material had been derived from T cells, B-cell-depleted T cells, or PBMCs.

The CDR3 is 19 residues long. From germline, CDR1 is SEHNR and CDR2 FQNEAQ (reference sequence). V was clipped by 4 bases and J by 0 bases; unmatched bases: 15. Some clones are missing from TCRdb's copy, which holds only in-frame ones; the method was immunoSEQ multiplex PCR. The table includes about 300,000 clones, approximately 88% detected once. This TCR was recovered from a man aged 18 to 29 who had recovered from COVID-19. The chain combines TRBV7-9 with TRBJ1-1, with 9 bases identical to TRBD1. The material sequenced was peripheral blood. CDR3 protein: CASSSLPGTGFRMNTEAFF. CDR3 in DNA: TGTGCCAGCAGCTCACTTCCCGGGACAGGGTTTAGAATGAACACTGAAGCTTTCTTT.